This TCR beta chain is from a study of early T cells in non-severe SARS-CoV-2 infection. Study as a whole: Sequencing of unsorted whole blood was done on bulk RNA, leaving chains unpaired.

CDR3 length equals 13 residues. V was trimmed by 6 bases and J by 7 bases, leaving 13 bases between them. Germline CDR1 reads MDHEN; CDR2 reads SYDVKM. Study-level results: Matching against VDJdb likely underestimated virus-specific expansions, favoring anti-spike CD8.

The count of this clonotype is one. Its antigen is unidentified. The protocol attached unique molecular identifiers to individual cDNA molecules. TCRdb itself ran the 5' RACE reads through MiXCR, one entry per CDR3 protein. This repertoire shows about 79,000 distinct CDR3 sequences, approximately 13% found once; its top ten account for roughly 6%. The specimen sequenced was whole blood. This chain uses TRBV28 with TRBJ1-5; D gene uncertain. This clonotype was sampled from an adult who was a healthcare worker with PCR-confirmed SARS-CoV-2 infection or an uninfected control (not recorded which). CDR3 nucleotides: TGTGCCAGCAGACCTCGTCTTCGCCAGCCCCAGCATTTT. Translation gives CASRPRLRQPQHF. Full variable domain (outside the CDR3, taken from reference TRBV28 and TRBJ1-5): DVKVTQSSRYLVKRTGEKVFLECVQDMDHENMFWYRQDPGLGLRLIYFSYDVKMKEKGDIPEGYSVSREKKERFSLILESASTNQTSMYLCASRPRLRQPQHFGDGTRLSIL.